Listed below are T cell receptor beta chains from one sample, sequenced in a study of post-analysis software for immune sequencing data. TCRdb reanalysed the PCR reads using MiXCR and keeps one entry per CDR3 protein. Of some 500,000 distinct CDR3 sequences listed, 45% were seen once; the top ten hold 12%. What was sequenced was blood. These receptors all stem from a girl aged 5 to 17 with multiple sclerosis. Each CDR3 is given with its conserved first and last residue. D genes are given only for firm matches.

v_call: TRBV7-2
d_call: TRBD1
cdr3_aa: CASSPGGRTYNEQFF

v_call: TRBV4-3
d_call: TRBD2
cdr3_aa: CASSPSGRGDTQYF

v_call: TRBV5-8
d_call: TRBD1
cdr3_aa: CASSPGDRGYSNQPQHF

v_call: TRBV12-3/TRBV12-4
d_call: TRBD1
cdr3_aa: CASSFGTRTGNYEQYF

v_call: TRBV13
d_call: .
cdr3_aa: CASSSKPGQNTEAFF

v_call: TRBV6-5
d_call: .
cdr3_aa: CASSPHGISQETQYF

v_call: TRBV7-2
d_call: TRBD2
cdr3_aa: CASSLVPPSGRAVDTQYF

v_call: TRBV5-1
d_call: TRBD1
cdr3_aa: CASSYLSGTGDPGANVLTF

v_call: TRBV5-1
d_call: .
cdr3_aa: CASSFNRRAEAYNSPLHF

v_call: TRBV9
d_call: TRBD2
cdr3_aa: CASSVRLTSGLYEQYF

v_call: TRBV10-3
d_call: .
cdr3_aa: CAISEGYRTGTEAFF

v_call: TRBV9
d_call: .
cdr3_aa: CASRDKPGGYGYTF

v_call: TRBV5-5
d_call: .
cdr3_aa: CASSLAGTRILNTEAFF

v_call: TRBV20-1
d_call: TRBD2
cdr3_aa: CSARTSGYNEQFF

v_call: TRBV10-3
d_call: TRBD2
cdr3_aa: CAISGPGLAGGPGDGANVLTF

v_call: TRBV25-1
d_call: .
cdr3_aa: CASSEFGGTYGYTF

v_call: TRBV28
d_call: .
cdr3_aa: CASSLDRKDTQYF

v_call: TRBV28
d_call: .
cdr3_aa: CASQQGGLGNEQFF

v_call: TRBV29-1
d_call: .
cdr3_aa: CSVGQGNLNEQFF

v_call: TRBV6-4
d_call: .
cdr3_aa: CASSVTGEATEAFF

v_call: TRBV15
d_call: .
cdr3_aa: CATRTDSNQPQHF

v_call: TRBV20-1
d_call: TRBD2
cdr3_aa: CSAREPSGRSYEQYF

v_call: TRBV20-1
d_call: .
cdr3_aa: CSASPLDSNYGYTF

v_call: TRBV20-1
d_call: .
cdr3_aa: CSEGGQLNTEAFF

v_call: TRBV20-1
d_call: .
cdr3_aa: CSAGPSVEQYF

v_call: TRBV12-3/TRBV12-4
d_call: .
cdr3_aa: CASSLIQGWGYTF

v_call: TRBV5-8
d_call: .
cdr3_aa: CASSYGLIYNEQFF

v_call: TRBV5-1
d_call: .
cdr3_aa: CASSPMGHSYNEQFF

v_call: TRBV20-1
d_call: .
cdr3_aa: CSATGSHEQFF

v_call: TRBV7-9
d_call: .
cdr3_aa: CASSLQGRTDTQYF

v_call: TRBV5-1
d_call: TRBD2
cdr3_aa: CASSFTSGKYNEQFF

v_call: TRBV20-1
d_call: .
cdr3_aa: CSAGRPSAPETQYF

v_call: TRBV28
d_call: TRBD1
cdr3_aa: CASTNFRDRNDNEQFF

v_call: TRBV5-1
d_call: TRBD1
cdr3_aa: CASSWGTGNNEQFF

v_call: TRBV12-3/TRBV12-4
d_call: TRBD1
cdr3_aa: CASRRGGAYEQYF

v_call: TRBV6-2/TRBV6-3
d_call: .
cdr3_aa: CASSYPGGYEQYF

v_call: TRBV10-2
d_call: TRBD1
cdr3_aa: CASGDSPYEQYF

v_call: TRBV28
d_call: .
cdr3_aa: CASTLGHWSSYEQYF

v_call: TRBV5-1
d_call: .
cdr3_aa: CASSLALMAGSTNEKLFF

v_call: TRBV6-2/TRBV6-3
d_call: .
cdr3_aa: CASTSWSWTQFF

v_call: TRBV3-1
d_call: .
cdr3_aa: CASSTRDGTYEQYF

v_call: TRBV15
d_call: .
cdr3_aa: CATSRGTTSYEQYF

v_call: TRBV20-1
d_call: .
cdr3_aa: CSPVGSEINGDTQYF

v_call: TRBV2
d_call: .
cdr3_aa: CASSLTGQRPNEQFF

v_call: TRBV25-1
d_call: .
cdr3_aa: CTSSEFHGSYGYTF

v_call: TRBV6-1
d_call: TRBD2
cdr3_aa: CASSEFSGSADTQYF

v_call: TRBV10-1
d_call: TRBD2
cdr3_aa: CASSAGLAGVYNEQYF

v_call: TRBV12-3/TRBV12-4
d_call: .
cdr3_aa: CASKKRDKAPVSGNTIYF

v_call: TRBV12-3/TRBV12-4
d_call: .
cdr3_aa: CASSFQKKGFFSYGQYF

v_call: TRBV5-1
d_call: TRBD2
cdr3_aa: CASRPGLAGVAGELFF